The 4 T cell receptor beta chains in this list originate from one sample, sequenced in a study of graft-versus-host responses after intestinal transplantation. Here immunoSEQ multiplex PCR was the method, and the copy in TCRdb shows in-frame clones only, minus some. The sample yields about 86,000 clones, 88% seen once. Their antigens are not known. The sequencing used unstimulated CD4+ T cells sorted from spleen or lymph node cells, collected before transplant. These receptors all come from a human donor who was the organ donor for an intestinal transplant.

The table lists this clone with a few counts. The V gene is TRBV6-5, the J gene TRBJ1-2, with D unresolved. The CDR3 is made up of 13 amino acids. Germline V CDR1 and CDR2: MNHEY, SVGAGI. Trimming left V 2 bases short and J 7 bases short, with 11 bases between. The DNA for the CDR3 is TGTGCCAGCAGTTACGGTCCCCTAGCTGGCTACACCTTC. Amino acids: CASSYGPLAGYTF.

CDR3 amino acids: CASRGQLETQYF. The CDR3 nucleotides are TGTGCCAGCCGGGGACAGCTGGAGACCCAGTACTTC. This chain connects TRBV19 to TRBJ2-5; TRBD1 agrees at 7 bases. This CDR3 is 12 amino acids long. Germline V gives CDR1 LNHDA, CDR2 SQIVND (reference sequence). Trimming removed 9 bases from V and 5 bases from J; junction bases left unmatched: 6.

This chain links TRBV10-1 with TRBJ2-7; D may be TRBD2 (5 bases). Deletions cut 2 bases from V and 4 bases from J, with 12 bases between. From germline, CDR1 is WNHNN and CDR2 SYGVQD (reference sequence). This CDR3 comprises 14 residues. CDR3 region: CASSERGVAYEQYF. The DNA of the CDR3 is TGCGCCAGCAGTGAGCGGGGAGTAGCTTACGAGCAGTACTTC.

The chain has TRBV29-1 and TRBJ2-3; TRBD1 matches at 8 bases. Looked up from germline, CDR1 is SQVTM and CDR2 is ANQGSEA. The V gene end was trimmed by 7 bases and the J gene end by 1 base; junction bases not matched to a gene: 1. This CDR3 region has 12 residues. CDR3 amino acids: CSAGQGTDTQYF. As DNA, the CDR3 is TGCAGCGCGGGACAGGGCACAGATACGCAGTATTTT.